Listed here are 17 T cell receptor beta chains from one sample, sequenced in a study of CD4+ T cells in melanoma. Assay used: immunoSEQ multiplex PCR; TCRdb lists only in-frame clones, some missing. Seen here are 9,000 to 13,000 clones, around 70% observed once, and the top ten hold 13% to 15%. The specimen sequenced was cells from a culture (not recorded whether cultured in vitro). These receptors were collected from a human donor with melanoma.

A single count supports this clone. The rearrangement joins TRBV11-2 to TRBJ1-2; D gene unclear. This CDR3 has 15 residues. V was shortened by 5 bases and J by 7 bases, with 20 bases between the two germline ends. In germline, CDR1 is SGHAT, CDR2 FQNNGV. The CDR3 region has the DNA TGTGCCAGCAGCGGAGTCCGGGCCGCCTCAGGTGGCTACACCTTC. The encoded protein is CASSGVRAASGGYTF.

The chain combines TRBV6-5 with TRBJ2-7; no clear D. Germline V gene data show CDR1 as MNHEY and CDR2 as SVGAGI. The CDR3 has 14 amino acids. V lost 5 bases and J 1 base, leaving 12 bases between the germline ends. This chain's CDR3 is CASSEWAVSYEQYF. Written as DNA, the CDR3 is TGTGCCAGCAGTGAATGGGCAGTGTCCTACGAGCAGTACTTC.

V is TRBV11-2 and J is TRBJ2-3; the D is unclear. V dropped 3 bases and J dropped 5 bases, with 12 bases sitting between them. The CDR3 runs to 14 residues. The germline CDR1 and CDR2 sequences are SGHAT and FQNNGV. CDR3 nucleotide sequence: TGTGCCAGCAGCTTCCTTCTTTTGGGAGATACGCAGTATTTT. Translating gives CASSFLLLGDTQYF.

The V and J genes are TRBV9 and TRBJ2-1, with 8 bases lining up with TRBD2. This CDR3 comprises 15 residues. With V trimmed by 0 bases and J by 7 bases, 6 bases remained unmatched. The germline V gene has CDR1 SGDLS and CDR2 YYNGEE. The CDR3 DNA reads TGTGCCAGCAGCGTAGCGGGGGGGCCTAGGAATGAGCAGTTCTTC. Amino acids: CASSVAGGPRNEQFF.

This clone was counted a few times. The rearrangement uses TRBV7-6 and TRBJ2-3; 7 bases are a match to TRBD1. This CDR3 comprises 11 residues. Germline lookup yields CDR1 SGHVS and CDR2 FNYEAQ. The CDR3 DNA follows: TGTGCGACAGGGCCACCAGATACGCAGTATTTT. Residues: CATGPPDTQYF.

This chain uses TRBV11-2 with TRBJ1-2; a possible D gene is TRBD1 (5 bases). V lost 4 bases, J lost 3 bases, and 15 bases lay in between. Germline-derived CDR1 and CDR2 are SGHAT and FQNNGV. CDR3 length: 15 residues. The CDR3 spells CASSSYRSRDYGYTF. For the CDR3, the DNA is TGTGCCAGCAGCTCATACAGGTCCCGAGACTATGGCTACACCTTC.

To note about this clone: Germline is not matched at one junction end, which may reflect a read error. The rearrangement uses TRBV11-1 and TRBJ2-5; maybe TRBD1 (5 bases). This CDR3 region has 13 residues. Germline CDR1 and CDR2: SGHAT and FQDESV (reference sequence). For the CDR3, the DNA is TGTGCCAGCAGCTTAATTGTTGGGTCAGGGCTTCACTTC. It translates to CASSLIVGSGLHF.

This clone occurred a few times. The chain links TRBV7-3 to TRBJ2-1, with D uncertain. Trimming removed 4 bases at V and 9 bases at J, with 16 bases between. The CDR3 totals 14 residues. Germline V gives CDR1 SGHTA, CDR2 FQGTGA. This CDR3 reads CASSSSGPRGEQFF. The CDR3, as DNA: TGTGCCAGCAGCTCGTCCGGGCCGCGCGGTGAGCAGTTCTTC.

V usage is TRBV5-6 and J usage is TRBJ1-6; 7 bases agree with TRBD1. The CDR3 contains 16 residues. Looked up from germline, CDR1 is SGHDT and CDR2 is YYEEEE. Trimming cost V 0 bases and J 4 bases; bases outside gene matches: 4. The CDR3 is CASSLGTGVYNSPLHF. The CDR3 DNA reads TGTGCCAGCAGCTTGGGGACAGGTGTTTATAATTCACCCCTCCACTTT.

This chain uses TRBV11-2 with TRBJ1-1, with a possible D match to TRBD1 (6 bases). V was cut by 6 bases and J by 1 base, with 18 bases left in between. The length of the CDR3 is 16 residues. Germline assignment: CDR1 SGHAT and CDR2 FQNNGV. For the CDR3, the DNA is TGTGCCAGCAGTTTACAATTCGGACAGAAGAACACTGAAGCTTTCTTT. Its translation is CASSLQFGQKNTEAFF. Full variable domain (outside the CDR3, taken from reference TRBV11-2 and TRBJ1-1): EAGVAQSPRYKIIEKRQSVAFWCNPISGHATLYWYQQILGQGPKLLIQFQNNGVVDDSQLPKDRFSAERLKGVDSTLKIQPAKLEDSAVYLCASSLQFGQKNTEAFFGQGTRLTVV.

This chain joins TRBV7-2 and TRBJ2-4, with TRBD2 as a possible D gene (5 bases). V shed 5 bases and J shed 0 bases, with 11 bases lying between them. CDR3 length: 15 amino acids. The germline gives CDR1 SGHTA, CDR2 FQGNSA. Written as DNA, the CDR3 is TGTGCCAGCAGCCCTCGGAGGTTAGCCAAAAACATTCAGTACTTC. Amino acid sequence: CASSPRRLAKNIQYF.

The rearrangement joins TRBV6-5 to TRBJ2-3; D possibly uses TRBD1 or TRBD2 (6 bases each). The CDR3 has 15 residues. V shed 2 bases and J shed 2 bases, with 11 bases lying between them. Germline V gene sequence: CDR1 MNHEY, CDR2 SVGAGI. CDR3 amino acids: CASSYGGPNTDTQYF. CDR3 in DNA: TGTGCCAGCAGTTACGGGGGGCCGAACACAGATACGCAGTATTTT.

Of note for this clone: Other DNA sequences from this sample encode an identical CDR3 as well. The V gene is TRBV6-1, the J gene TRBJ1-3, with D possibly being TRBD1 (5 bases). CDR1 is MNHNS, CDR2 SASEGT, per germline. V was shortened by 7 bases and J by 0 bases, with 10 bases between the two germline ends. The CDR3 spans 14 residues. CDR3 DNA sequence: TGTGCCAGCACCTCTGGGGGCTCTGGAAACACCATATATTTT. The encoded protein is CASTSGGSGNTIYF.

The chain uses TRBV7-6 and TRBJ1-1, with 9 bases matching TRBD1. V dropped 1 base and J dropped 3; count of bases not matched to a gene: 6. Germline-derived CDR1 and CDR2 are SGHVS and FNYEAQ. The CDR3 covers 16 residues. The CDR3 region has the DNA TGTGCCAGCAGCTTAGGGACAGGGGTCGGTGACACTGAAGCTTTCTTT. Translating it yields CASSLGTGVGDTEAFF.

The chain has TRBV4-2 and TRBJ2-5; 8 bases are a match to TRBD1. This CDR3 contains 15 residues. Looked up from germline, CDR1 is LGHNA and CDR2 is YNFKEQ. V dropped 1 base and J dropped 5; count of bases not matched to a gene: 6. The CDR3 reads CASSQGDAGGETQYF. The CDR3 DNA reads TGTGCCAGCAGCCAAGGAGACGCAGGGGGCGAGACCCAGTACTTC.

The V call is TRBV11-2, the J call TRBJ1-2; D is unclear. The germline CDR1 and CDR2 sequences are SGHAT and FQNNGV. V shed 3 bases and J shed 0 bases, with 5 bases lying between them. The CDR3 runs 13 residues. The CDR3, as DNA: TGTGCCAGCAGCTTTTTGGCTAACTATGGCTACACCTTC. Translated: CASSFLANYGYTF.

This clone was seen more than once but under ten times. The chain couples TRBV30 to TRBJ1-1; a possible D gene is TRBD1 (5 bases). There are 16 residues in the CDR3. Between the trimmed V and J ends, which lost 0 bases and 1 base, there was a span of 15 bases. CDR1 GTSNPN and CDR2 SVGIG come from the germline V gene (reference sequence). The CDR3 DNA follows: TGTGCCTGGAGTGTACAGTGGGGACGGGCGAACACTGAAGCTTTCTTT. Encoded protein: CAWSVQWGRANTEAFF.